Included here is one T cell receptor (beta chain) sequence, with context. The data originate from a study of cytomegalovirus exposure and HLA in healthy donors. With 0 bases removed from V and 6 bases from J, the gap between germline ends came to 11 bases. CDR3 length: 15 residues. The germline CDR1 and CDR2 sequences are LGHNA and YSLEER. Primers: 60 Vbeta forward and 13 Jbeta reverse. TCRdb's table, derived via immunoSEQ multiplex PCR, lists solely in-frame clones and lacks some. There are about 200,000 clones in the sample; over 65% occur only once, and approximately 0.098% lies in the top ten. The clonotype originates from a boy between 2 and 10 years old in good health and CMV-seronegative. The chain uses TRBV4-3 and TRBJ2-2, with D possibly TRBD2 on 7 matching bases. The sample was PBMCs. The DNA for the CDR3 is TGCGCCAGCAGCCAAGATCTAGGGGGGGCCGGGGAGCTGTTTTTT. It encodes CASSQDLGGAGELFF.